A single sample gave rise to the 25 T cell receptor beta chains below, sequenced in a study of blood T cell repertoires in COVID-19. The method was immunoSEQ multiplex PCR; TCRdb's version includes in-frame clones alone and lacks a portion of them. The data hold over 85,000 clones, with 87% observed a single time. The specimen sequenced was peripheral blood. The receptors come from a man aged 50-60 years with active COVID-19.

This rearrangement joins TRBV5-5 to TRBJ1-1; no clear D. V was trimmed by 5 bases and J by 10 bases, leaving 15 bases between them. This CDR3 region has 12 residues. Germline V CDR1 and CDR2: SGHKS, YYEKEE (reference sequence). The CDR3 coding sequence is TGTGCCAGCAGGCACCCCTCAGGATCAGCTTTCTTT. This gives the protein CASRHPSGSAFF.

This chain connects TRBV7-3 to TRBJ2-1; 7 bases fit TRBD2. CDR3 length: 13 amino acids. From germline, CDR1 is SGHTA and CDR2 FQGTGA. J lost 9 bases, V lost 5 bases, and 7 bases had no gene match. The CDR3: CASSPRLAGEQFF. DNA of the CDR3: TGTGCCAGCAGCCCCCGACTAGCTGGTGAGCAGTTCTTC.

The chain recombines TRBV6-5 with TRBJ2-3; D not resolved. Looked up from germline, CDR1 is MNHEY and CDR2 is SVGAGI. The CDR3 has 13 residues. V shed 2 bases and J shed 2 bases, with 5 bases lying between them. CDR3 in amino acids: CASSYHNTDTQYF. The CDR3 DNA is TGTGCCAGCAGTTACCACAACACAGATACGCAGTATTTT.

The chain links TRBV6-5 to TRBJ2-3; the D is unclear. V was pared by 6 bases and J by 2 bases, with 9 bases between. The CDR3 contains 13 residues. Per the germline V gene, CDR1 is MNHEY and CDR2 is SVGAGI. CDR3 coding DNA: TGTGCCAGCAGAGACACAAACACAGATACGCAGTATTTT. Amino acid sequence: CASRDTNTDTQYF.

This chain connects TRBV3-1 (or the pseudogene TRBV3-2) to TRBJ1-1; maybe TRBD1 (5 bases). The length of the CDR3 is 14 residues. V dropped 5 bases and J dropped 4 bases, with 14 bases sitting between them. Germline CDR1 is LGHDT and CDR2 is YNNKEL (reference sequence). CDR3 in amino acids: CASSTVTGGTEAFF. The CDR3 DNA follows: TGTGCCAGCAGCACCGTGACGGGGGGCACTGAAGCTTTCTTT.

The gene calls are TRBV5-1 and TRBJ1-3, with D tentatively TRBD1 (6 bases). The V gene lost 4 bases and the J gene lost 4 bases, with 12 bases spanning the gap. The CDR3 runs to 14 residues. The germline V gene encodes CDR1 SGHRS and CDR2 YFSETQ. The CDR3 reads CASSLGQIGNTIYF. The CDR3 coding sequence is TGCGCCAGCAGCCTAGGACAGATAGGAAACACCATATATTTT.

CDR3 DNA: TGTGCCAGTACCCCAACCCCAGGGGTAAGAGAGACCCAGTACTTC. Translating it yields CASTPTPGVRETQYF. This chain uses TRBV7-2 with TRBJ2-5, with D perhaps matching TRBD1 (6 bases). The CDR3 has 15 residues. The V and J ends lost 9 bases and 4 bases respectively, with 21 bases between them. CDR1 is SGHTA, CDR2 FQGNSA, per germline.

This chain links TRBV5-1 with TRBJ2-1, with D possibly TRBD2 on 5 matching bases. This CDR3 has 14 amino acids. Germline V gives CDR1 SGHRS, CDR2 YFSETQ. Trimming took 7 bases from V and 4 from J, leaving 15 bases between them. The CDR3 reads CASGSSGSYNEQFF. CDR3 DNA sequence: TGCGCCAGCGGATCAAGCGGATCATACAATGAGCAGTTCTTC.

The CDR3 loop is CASRPGTGTFFLHF. Written as DNA, the CDR3 is TGTGCCAGCAGACCCGGGACAGGGACATTTTTCCTCCACTTT. The J gene is TRBJ1-6, the V gene TRBV6-5; 9 bases agree with TRBD1. CDR3 length: 14 residues. Germline V gene data show CDR1 as MNHEY and CDR2 as SVGAGI. Germline trimming cut 6 bases from V and 15 bases from J; bases unmatched to any gene: 12.

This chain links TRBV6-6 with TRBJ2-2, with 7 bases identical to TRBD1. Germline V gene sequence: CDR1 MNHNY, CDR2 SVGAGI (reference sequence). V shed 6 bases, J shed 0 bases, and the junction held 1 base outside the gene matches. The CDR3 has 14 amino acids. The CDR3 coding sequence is TGTGCCAGCAGGGGACAGCCGAACACCGGGGAGCTGTTTTTT. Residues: CASRGQPNTGELFF.

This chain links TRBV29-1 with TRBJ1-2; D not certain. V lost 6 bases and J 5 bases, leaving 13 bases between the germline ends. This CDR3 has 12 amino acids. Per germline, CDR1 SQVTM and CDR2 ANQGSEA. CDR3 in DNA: TGCAGCGTCTCCGAGAATGTGTATGGCTACACCTTC. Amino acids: CSVSENVYGYTF. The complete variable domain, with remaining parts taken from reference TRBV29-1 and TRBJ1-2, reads SAVISQKPSRDICQRGTSLTIQCQVDSQVTMMFWYRQQPGQSLTLIATANQGSEATYESGFVIDKFPISRPNLTFSTLTVSNMSPEDSSIYLCSVSENVYGYTFGSGTRLTVV.

The CDR3: CASSPQGSANEKLFF. In DNA, the CDR3 is TGTGCCAGCAGCCCCCAAGGGAGTGCTAATGAAAAACTGTTTTTT. This rearrangement joins TRBV7-2 to TRBJ1-4; D not resolved. Per the germline V gene, CDR1 is SGHTA and CDR2 is FQGNSA. The CDR3 runs 15 residues. V lost 5 bases and J 3 bases, leaving 13 bases between the germline ends.

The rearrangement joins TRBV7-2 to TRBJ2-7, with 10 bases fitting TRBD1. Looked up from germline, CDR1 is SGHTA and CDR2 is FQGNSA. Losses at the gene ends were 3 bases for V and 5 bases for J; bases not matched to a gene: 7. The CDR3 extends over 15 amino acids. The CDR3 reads CASSLGGQGHDEQYF. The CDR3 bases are TGTGCCAGCAGCTTGGGGGGACAGGGGCACGACGAGCAGTACTTC. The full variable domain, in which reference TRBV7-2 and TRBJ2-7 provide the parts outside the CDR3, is GAGVSQSPSNKVTEKGKDVELRCDPISGHTALYWYRQSLGQGLEFLIYFQGNSAPDKSGLPSDRFSAERTGGSVSTLTIQRTQQEDSAVYLCASSLGGQGHDEQYFGPGTRLTVT.

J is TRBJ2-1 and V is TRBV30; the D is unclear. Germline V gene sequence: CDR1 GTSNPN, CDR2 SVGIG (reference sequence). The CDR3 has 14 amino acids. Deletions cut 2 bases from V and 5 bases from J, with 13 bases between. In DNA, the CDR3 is TGTGCCTGGAGTCCAGGTCCCCCCCACAATGAGCAGTTCTTC. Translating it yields CAWSPGPPHNEQFF.

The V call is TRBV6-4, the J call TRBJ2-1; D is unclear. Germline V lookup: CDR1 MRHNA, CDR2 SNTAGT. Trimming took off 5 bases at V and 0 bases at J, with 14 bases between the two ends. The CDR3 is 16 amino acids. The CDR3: CASSMSGLISYNEQFF. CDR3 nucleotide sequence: TGTGCCAGCAGTATGAGTGGTTTAATCTCCTACAATGAGCAGTTCTTC.

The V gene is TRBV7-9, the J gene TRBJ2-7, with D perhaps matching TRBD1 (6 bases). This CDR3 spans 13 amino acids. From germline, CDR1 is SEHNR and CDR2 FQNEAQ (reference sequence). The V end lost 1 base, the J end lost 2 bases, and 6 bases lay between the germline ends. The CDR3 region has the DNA TGTGCCAGCAGCTTAGGGGGGCCCTACGAGCAGTACTTC. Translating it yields CASSLGGPYEQYF.

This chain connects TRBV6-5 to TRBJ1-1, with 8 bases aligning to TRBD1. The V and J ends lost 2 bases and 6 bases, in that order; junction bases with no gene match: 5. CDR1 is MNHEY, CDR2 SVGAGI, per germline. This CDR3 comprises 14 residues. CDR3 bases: TGTGCCAGCAGTTACCAGGGGGCGATCGCTGAAGCTTTCTTT. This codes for CASSYQGAIAEAFF.

The CDR3 is CASSQDSGGAFQYEQFF. CDR3 nucleotide sequence: TGCGCCAGCAGCCAAGACAGTGGGGGGGCCTTTCAGTATGAGCAGTTCTTC. The V call is TRBV4-3, the J call TRBJ2-1; TRBD2 might be the D (7 bases). Deletions cut 0 bases from V and 8 bases from J, with 20 bases between. This CDR3 has 17 residues. Germline assignment: CDR1 LGHNA and CDR2 YSLEER.

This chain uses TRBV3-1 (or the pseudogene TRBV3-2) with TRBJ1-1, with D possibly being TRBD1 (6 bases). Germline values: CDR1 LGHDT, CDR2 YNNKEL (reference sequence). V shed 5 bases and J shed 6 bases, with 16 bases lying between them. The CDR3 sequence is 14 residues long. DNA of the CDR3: TGTGCCAGCAGCAATCCTTACAGGGCCCCTGAAGCTTTCTTT. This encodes CASSNPYRAPEAFF.

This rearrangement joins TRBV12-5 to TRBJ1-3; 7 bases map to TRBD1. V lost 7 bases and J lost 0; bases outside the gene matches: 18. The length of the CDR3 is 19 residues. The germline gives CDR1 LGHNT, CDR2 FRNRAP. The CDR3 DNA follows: TGTGCTAGTGCGAACCTCGGGACAGCAACTACGCTCTCTGGAAACACCATATATTTT. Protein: CASANLGTATTLSGNTIYF.

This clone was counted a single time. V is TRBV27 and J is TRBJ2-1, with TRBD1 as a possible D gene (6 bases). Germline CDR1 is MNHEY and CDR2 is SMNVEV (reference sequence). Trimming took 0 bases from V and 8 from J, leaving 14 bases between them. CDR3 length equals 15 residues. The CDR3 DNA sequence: TGTGCCAGCAGTTTATCGTACAGGGTCTCGGATGAGCAGTTCTTC. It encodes CASSLSYRVSDEQFF.

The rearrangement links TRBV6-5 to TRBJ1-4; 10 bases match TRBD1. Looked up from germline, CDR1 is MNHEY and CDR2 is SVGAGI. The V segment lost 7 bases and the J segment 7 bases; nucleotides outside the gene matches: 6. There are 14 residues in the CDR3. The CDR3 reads CASIRDRGGEKLFF. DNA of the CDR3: TGTGCCAGCATCAGGGACAGGGGAGGTGAAAAACTGTTTTTT.

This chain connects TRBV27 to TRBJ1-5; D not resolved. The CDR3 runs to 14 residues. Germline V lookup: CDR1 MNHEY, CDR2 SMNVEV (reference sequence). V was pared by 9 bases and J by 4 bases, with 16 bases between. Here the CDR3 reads CASRSGSRNQPQHF. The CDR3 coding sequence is TGTGCCAGTCGTTCAGGTTCACGGAATCAGCCCCAGCATTTT.

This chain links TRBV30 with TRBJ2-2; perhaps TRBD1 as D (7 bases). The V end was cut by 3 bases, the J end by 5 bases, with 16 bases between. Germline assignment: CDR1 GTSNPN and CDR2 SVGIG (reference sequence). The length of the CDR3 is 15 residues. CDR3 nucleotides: TGTGCCTGGAGGAATGGAGGGGGCGATACCGGGGAGCTGTTTTTT. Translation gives CAWRNGGGDTGELFF.

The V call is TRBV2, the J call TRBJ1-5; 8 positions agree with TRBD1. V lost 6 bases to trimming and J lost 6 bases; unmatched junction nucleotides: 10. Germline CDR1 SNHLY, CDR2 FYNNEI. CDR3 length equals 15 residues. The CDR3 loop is CASRVQGANGQPQHF. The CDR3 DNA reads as TGTGCCAGCAGGGTTCAGGGGGCTAACGGTCAGCCCCAGCATTTT. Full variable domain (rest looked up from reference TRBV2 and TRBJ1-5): EPEVTQTPSHQVTQMGQEVILRCVPISNHLYFYWYRQILGQKVEFLVSFYNNEISEKSEIFDDQFSVERPDGSNFTLKIRSTKLEDSAMYFCASRVQGANGQPQHFGDGTRLSIL.